This T cell receptor beta chain is drawn from a study of metastatic and nonmetastatic thyroid tumors. Study as a whole: Repertoires of blood and of tissue (tumor or nodule) from malignant and benign thyroid patients were compared.

This clone has more than one count but fewer than ten. Its antigen remains unidentified. Findings of the study overall: Malignant tumors reportedly showed significantly higher TCR beta diversity than benign nodules in both blood and tumor.

The CDR3 runs 14 residues. Looked up from germline, CDR1 is SNHLY and CDR2 is FYNNEI. V was trimmed by 4 bases and J by 0 bases, leaving 10 bases between them. In the original analysis: Clinicopathological groups supplied CDR3 differences that were used to build a distant-metastasis classifier for papillary thyroid cancer. TCRdb reanalyzed the PCR reads via MiXCR. These V and J calls derive from TCRdb rather than the authors' analysis. The sample has about 30,000 clones; 20% to 25% are singletons. Treatment of any kind had been given to no patient before thyroid surgery. The source material was blood. The V gene is TRBV2, the J gene TRBJ2-7; D may be TRBD1 (5 bases). This TCR derives from a female donor with papillary thyroid cancer or a benign thyroid nodule (not recorded which). Some clones in this sample may be carry-over from other donors' samples. The CDR3 is CASSVGRSSYEQYF. CDR3 DNA sequence: TGTGCCAGCAGTGTGGGGCGTAGCTCCTACGAGCAGTACTTC.